The clone carrying this T cell receptor (beta chain) was observed many times. Its antigen is still unknown. Trimming took off 1 base at V and 2 bases at J, with 17 bases between the two ends. The CDR3 has 17 amino acids. Quantitative 5'-RACE was performed with molecular barcodes, and it yielded the TCR beta libraries. Each CDR3 protein is one row after TCRdb ran MiXCR on the 5' RACE reads. The sample carries 200,000 or so distinct CDR3 sequences, 10% to 15% recorded once. This record comes from a study of CD8 T cells in ankylosing spondylitis. Overall study findings and caveats: It was reported that disease-linked clones were significantly enriched in matched ankylosing spondylitis synovial fluid.

The chain employs TRBV12-3 or TRBV12-4 and TRBJ1-2; tentative D call: TRBD1 (5 bases). Input material: blood, either unsorted or a sorted T cell fraction (not recorded which). The TCR sequence derives from a female donor with ankylosing spondylitis or in good health (not recorded which). The CDR3 sequence: CASSLGFGGTNNYGYTF. In nucleotides, the CDR3 is TGTGCCAGCAGTTTAGGGTTCGGGGGGACTAACAACTATGGCTACACCTTC.